This is a list of T cell receptor beta chains from one sample in a study of shared clonotypes between healthy human individuals. Generated by immunoSEQ multiplex PCR, the TCRdb table keeps only in-frame clones and is missing some. The sample holds millions of clones, approximately 95% seen once. Input material: naive CD4+ T cells from PBMCs. All receptors come from a man aged 18 to 30 in good health. Some clones in this sample may be carry-over from other donors' samples. CDR3s include the opening cysteine and the closing phenylalanine or tryptophan. A D gene is named only where the DNA matches it firmly. The size field is filled for only some rows; it gives once, few, many or a size class.

j_call,clone_size,v_call,d_call,cdr3_nt,cdr3_aa
TRBJ1-3,-,TRBV28,-,TGTGCCAGCAGTTTCATAGGGGAATCCTCTGGAAACACCATATATTTT,CASSFIGESSGNTIYF
TRBJ1-2,-,TRBV5-6,-,TGTGCCAGCAGCTTGCCGGGAGCCTCCTATGGCTACACCTTC,CASSLPGASYGYTF
TRBJ2-2,-,TRBV16,-,TGTGCCAGCAGCCTTTCGAACGGGGAGCTGTTTTTT,CASSLSNGELFF
TRBJ2-7,-,TRBV6-1,TRBD1,TGTGCCAGCAGTGTAGAGGGACAGGGGAGGTACGAGCAGTACTTC,CASSVEGQGRYEQYF
TRBJ2-7,-,TRBV20-1,-,TGCAGTGCTAGAGATCGGGAAGAGCAGTACTTC,CSARDREEQYF
TRBJ2-3,-,TRBV2,-,TGTGCCAGCAGTGCGGGCGGCTCCGCAGATACGCAGTATTTT,CASSAGGSADTQYF
TRBJ1-1,few,TRBV29-1,-,TGCAGTGTATCGGGCCTCATCGGTGTCACTGAAGCTTTCTTT,CSVSGLIGVTEAFF
TRBJ2-7,-,TRBV28,TRBD1,TGTGCCAGCAGTGCCCCCGGGACAGGGGCCCACGAGCAGTACTTC,CASSAPGTGAHEQYF
TRBJ2-1,-,TRBV7-9,-,TGTGCCAGCAGCTTACGTGACAATGAGCAGTTCTTC,CASSLRDNEQFF
TRBJ2-1,-,TRBV13,TRBD2,TGTGCCAGCAGCGTCACTAGCGGGACTGGATACAATGAGCAGTTCTTC,CASSVTSGTGYNEQFF
TRBJ1-1,once,TRBV28,TRBD1,TGTGCCAGCAGTTTGCCCGGGACAGGGGTGATGGCTTTCTTT,CASSLPGTGVMAFF
TRBJ1-3,-,TRBV6-1,-,TGTGCCAGCAGTGAAGATTACCGAAACACCATATATTTT,CASSEDYRNTIYF
TRBJ1-1,-,TRBV4-1,TRBD1,TGCGCCAGCAGCCAAGACGCTAGGACAGGGCACGAGAACACTGAAGCTTTCTTT,CASSQDARTGHENTEAFF
TRBJ2-7,-,TRBV5-1,-,TGCGCCAGCAGCCGCATTCGGGGGTTCGAGCAGTACTTC,CASSRIRGFEQYF
TRBJ2-3,-,TRBV5-1,TRBD1,TGCGCCAGCAGCGAGGGACAGGGACGCGCAGATACGCAGTATTTT,CASSEGQGRADTQYF
TRBJ1-5,-,TRBV5-8,-,TGTGCCAGCAGCCGAGGGGACACACTGAGCAATCAGCCCCAGCATTTT,CASSRGDTLSNQPQHF
TRBJ1-3,-,TRBV15,-,TGTGCCACCAGCAGAGAAGTGAGGGGTTCTGGAAACACCATATATTTT,CATSREVRGSGNTIYF
TRBJ2-7,-,TRBV15,-,TGTGCCACCGGTCCGGGAACCTCCTACGAGCAGTACTTC,CATGPGTSYEQYF
TRBJ2-7,-,TRBV19,TRBD2,TGTGCCAGTAGTATGGGACTAGCGGGAATCTACGAGCAGTACTTC,CASSMGLAGIYEQYF
TRBJ2-5,-,TRBV7-9,-,TGTGCCAGCAGCTTAAAGGAGACCCAGTACTTC,CASSLKETQYF
TRBJ2-5,-,TRBV18,-,TGTGCCAGCTCAAGACAGCAAGAGACCCAGTACTTC,CASSRQQETQYF
TRBJ2-1,-,TRBV2,-,TGTGCCAGCAGGGGGCAGTCCTACAATGAGCAGTTCTTC,CASRGQSYNEQFF
TRBJ1-1,few,TRBV10-3,-,TGTGCCATCAGTGGCGGTTACACTGAAGCTTTCTTT,CAISGGYTEAFF
TRBJ2-2,-,TRBV7-3,TRBD2,TGTGCCAGCAGCCCGTTGAGCGGGAGTCGTCGACGAGGGGAGCTGTTTTTT,CASSPLSGSRRRGELFF
TRBJ2-6,-,TRBV28,-,TGTGCCAGCAGCCTCCCCCCCAACGTCCTGACTTTC,CASSLPPNVLTF
TRBJ2-5,-,TRBV7-9,TRBD2,TGTGCCAGCAGGACTAGCGGGACACAAGAGACCCAGTACTTC,CASRTSGTQETQYF
TRBJ2-7,-,TRBV5-5,-,TGTGCCAGCAGCTCAACAGGGAACCACGAGCAGTACTTC,CASSSTGNHEQYF